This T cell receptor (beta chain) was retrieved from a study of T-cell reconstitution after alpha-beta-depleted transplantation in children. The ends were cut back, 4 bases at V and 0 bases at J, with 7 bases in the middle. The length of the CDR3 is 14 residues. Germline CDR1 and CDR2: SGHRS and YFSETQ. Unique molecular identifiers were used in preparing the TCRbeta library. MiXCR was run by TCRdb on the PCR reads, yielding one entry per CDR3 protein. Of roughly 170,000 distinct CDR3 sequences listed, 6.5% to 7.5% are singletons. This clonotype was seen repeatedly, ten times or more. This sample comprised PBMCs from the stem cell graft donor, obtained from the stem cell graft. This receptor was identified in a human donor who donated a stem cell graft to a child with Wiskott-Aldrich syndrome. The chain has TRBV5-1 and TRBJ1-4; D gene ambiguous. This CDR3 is CASSPSTTNEKLFF. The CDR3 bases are TGCGCCAGCAGCCCGTCGACAACTAATGAAAAACTGTTTTTT.